One T cell receptor beta chain is described in this entry. These data originate in a study of blood T cell repertoires in COVID-19. Whole-study context: PBMCs, B-cell-depleted T cells, or T cells provided the cDNA or gDNA that made up the material.

Authors' processing steps: Quantification of nucleated cells was approximated via reference gene primer amplification. Sequenced by immunoSEQ multiplex PCR; TCRdb stores in-frame clones only, minus some. V and J calls and clone size are as listed in that table; D and trimming were resolved from the DNA. The sample consists of about 40,000 clones, around 86% of them appearing once. The receptor was isolated from a man in his fifties or sixties in a cohort sampled during active COVID-19. The sequencing sample was made of peripheral blood.

CDR3 sequence (DNA): TGTGCCAGCAGTTCCAGGACAGGGCCTACGGATGAGCAGTTCTTC. It is translated as CASSSRTGPTDEQFF. The chain combines TRBV27 with TRBJ2-1; the match to TRBD1 covers 8 bases. Losses at the gene ends were 4 bases for V and 8 bases for J; bases not matched to a gene: 10. The CDR3 is 15 amino acids. Germline V CDR1 and CDR2: MNHEY, SMNVEV (reference sequence).